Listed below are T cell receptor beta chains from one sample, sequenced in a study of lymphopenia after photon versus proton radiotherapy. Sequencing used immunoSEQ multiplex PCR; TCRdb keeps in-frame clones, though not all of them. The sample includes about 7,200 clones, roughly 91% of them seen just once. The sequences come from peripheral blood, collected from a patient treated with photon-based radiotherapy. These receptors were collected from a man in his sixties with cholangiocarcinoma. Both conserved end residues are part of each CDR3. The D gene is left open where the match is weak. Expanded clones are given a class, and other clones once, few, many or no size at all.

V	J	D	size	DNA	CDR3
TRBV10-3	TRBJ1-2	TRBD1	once	TGTGCCATCACCCAGGGGGCAAGCATCTATGGCTACACCTTC	CAITQGASIYGYTF
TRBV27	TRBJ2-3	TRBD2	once	TGTGCCAGCAGTGCAGGACTAGCGGGGCCCTATACGCAGTATTTT	CASSAGLAGPYTQYF
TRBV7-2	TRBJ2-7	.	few	TGTGCCAGCAGCTTGCAGGCGGGACAGACTTTGAGGGAGCAGTACTTC	CASSLQAGQTLREQYF
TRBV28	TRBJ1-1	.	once	TGTGCCAGCAGTATCGAAAGGGAGAACACTGAAGCTTTCTTT	CASSIERENTEAFF
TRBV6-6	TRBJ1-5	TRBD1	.	TGTGCCAGCAGCCGGGGGGACAGGGGTACCAATCAGCCCCAGCATTTT	CASSRGDRGTNQPQHF
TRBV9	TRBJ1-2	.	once	TGTGCCAGCAGCGTAGATTATGGGACGGATGGCTACACCTTC	CASSVDYGTDGYTF
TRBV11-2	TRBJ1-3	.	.	TGTGCCAGCAGCTCTAACCTCGAATCTGGAAACACCATATATTTT	CASSSNLESGNTIYF
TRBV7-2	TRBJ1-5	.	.	TGTGCCAGCAGCCTATTAGGTGAGCCCCAGCATTTT	CASSLLGEPQHF
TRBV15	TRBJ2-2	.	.	TGTGCCACCAGCCCAAATCTAATGATCGCGAACACCGGGGAGCTGTTTTTT	CATSPNLMIANTGELFF
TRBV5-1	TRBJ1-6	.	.	TGCGCCAGCAGCTTGGAGACAGCCGCCAATTCACCCCTCCACTTT	CASSLETAANSPLHF
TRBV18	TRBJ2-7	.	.	TGTGCCAGCTCACCGCGGACAGAGGCCTACGAGCAGTACTTC	CASSPRTEAYEQYF
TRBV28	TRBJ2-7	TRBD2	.	TGTGCCAGCACCTTCGCGGCGGGAGGTGGGGAGCAGTACTTC	CASTFAAGGGEQYF
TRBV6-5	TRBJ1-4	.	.	TGTGCCAGCAGTCCGGCGGGGAGTGCTAATGAAAAACTGTTTTTT	CASSPAGSANEKLFF
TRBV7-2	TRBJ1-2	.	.	TGTGCCAGCAGCCCAAACCCCAGACTCGATGGCTACACCTTC	CASSPNPRLDGYTF
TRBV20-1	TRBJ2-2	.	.	TGCAGTGTAAGGCACACCGGGGAGCTGTTTTTT	CSVRHTGELFF
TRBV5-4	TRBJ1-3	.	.	TGTGCCAGCAGCTCCCCGGGGCTCTCTGGAAACACCATATATTTT	CASSSPGLSGNTIYF
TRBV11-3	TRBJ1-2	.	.	TGTGCCAGCAGCTCCTCAGGCTATGGCTACACCTTC	CASSSSGYGYTF
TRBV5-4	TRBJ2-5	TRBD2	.	TGTGCCAGCAGCTCCGGACTAGCGGAAGGGGAGACCCAGTACTTC	CASSSGLAEGETQYF
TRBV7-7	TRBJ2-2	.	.	TGTGCTAGCAGCCCCCATGGAGTGACCTCACCGGGTGAGCTGTTTTTT	CASSPHGVTSPGELFF
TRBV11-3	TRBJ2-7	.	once	TGTGCCAGCAGCTCGGGCCCGCTCTACGAGCAGTACTTC	CASSSGPLYEQYF
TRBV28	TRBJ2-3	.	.	TGTGCCAGCAGTTTCGGCAGGGGAGATACGCAGTATTTT	CASSFGRGDTQYF
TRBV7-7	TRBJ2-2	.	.	TGTGCCAGCAGCTTTAATCCTAACACCGGGGAGCTGTTTTTT	CASSFNPNTGELFF
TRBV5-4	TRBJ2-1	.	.	TGTGCCAGCAGCCGAGAGGGACCACACAATGAGCAGTTCTTC	CASSREGPHNEQFF
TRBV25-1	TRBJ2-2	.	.	TGTGCCAGCACCCCTTTTGCTTCCGGGGAGCTGTTTTTT	CASTPFASGELFF
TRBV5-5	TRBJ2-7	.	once	TGTGCCAGCAGCTTGTGGGAGAGCTCCTACGAGCAGTACTTC	CASSLWESSYEQYF
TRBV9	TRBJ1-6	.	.	TGTGCCAGCAGCGTAGAGAGGGGTACCTATAATTCACCCCTCCACTTT	CASSVERGTYNSPLHF
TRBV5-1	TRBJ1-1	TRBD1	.	TGCGCCAGCAGCTTTTCAGGGGGGATTATGAACACTGAAGCTTTCTTT	CASSFSGGIMNTEAFF
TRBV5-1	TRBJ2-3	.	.	TGCGCCAGCAGCCCCGGACAGACAGATACGCAGTATTTT	CASSPGQTDTQYF
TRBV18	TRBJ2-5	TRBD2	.	TGTGCCAGCTCACCAAGGCTAGCGGGGCAAGAGACCCAGTACTTC	CASSPRLAGQETQYF
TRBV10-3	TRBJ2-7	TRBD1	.	TGTGCCATCAGTGAGTCTACCGACCGGGACAGGTCACACGAGCAGTACTTC	CAISESTDRDRSHEQYF
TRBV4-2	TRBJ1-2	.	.	TGTGCCAGCAGCCAAATTAACAGGGATGGGATCTATGGCTACACCTTC	CASSQINRDGIYGYTF
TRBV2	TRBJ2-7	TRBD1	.	TGTGCCAGCAGTGGACAGGGGTACGAGCAGTACTTC	CASSGQGYEQYF
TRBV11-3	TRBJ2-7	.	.	TGTGCCAGCAGCCAAGGGGGGCAGAAACCTTCCTACGAGCAGTACTTC	CASSQGGQKPSYEQYF
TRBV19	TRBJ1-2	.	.	TGTGCCAGTATAGGAAGGGACCGCTATGGCTACACCTTC	CASIGRDRYGYTF
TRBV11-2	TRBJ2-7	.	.	TGTGCCAGCAGCCATACAATAACCCTCGACGAGCAGTACTTC	CASSHTITLDEQYF
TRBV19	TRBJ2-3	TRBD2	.	TGTGCCAGTAGTATCGCTAGCGGGGACACAGATACGCAGTATTTT	CASSIASGDTDTQYF
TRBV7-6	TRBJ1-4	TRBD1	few	TGTGCCAGCAGCCCCTCCCGACGAGCAGGGGGTGAAAAACTGTTTTTT	CASSPSRRAGGEKLFF
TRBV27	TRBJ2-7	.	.	TGTGCCAGCAGCCGACAGGGAGGGGGGGGCTCCTACGAGCAGTACTTC	CASSRQGGGGSYEQYF
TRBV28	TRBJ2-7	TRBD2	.	TGTGCCAGCCAAATGGGAGGGGCCCTTTTCTCCTACGAGCAGTACTTC	CASQMGGALFSYEQYF
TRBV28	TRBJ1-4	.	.	TGTGCCAGCAGTTTAGGGGGGGCGCAGACTAATGAAAAACTGTTTTTT	CASSLGGAQTNEKLFF
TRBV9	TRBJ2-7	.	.	TGTGCCAGCAGCCCCAGCGATATCTCCTACGAGCAGTACTTC	CASSPSDISYEQYF
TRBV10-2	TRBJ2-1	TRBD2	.	TGCGCCAGCAGTGGGGGCGGGAGGGCCTCGAGCTCCTACAATGAGCAGTTCTTC	CASSGGGRASSSYNEQFF
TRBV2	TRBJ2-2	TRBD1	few	TGTGCCAGCAGTGAGCAACTGACAGGGGGTACCGGGGAGCTGTTTTTT	CASSEQLTGGTGELFF
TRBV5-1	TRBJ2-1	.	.	TGCGCCAGCAGCTTCGATTCAGGTTACAATGAGCAGTTCTTC	CASSFDSGYNEQFF
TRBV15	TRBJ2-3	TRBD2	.	TGTGCCACCAGCGGCAGCCGGGAGGGCCGGGTCACAGATACGCAGTATTTT	CATSGSREGRVTDTQYF
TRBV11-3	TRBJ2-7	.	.	TGTGCCAGCAGCTTAGCCCAGCTCTACGAGCAGTACTTC	CASSLAQLYEQYF
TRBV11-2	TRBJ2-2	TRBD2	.	TGTGCCAGCAGCTTAGTCTCCGCGGGGGGCACCGGGGAGCTGTTTTTT	CASSLVSAGGTGELFF
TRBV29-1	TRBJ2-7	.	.	TGCAGCGCCGGGTCTGGGGACTACGAGCAGTACTTC	CSAGSGDYEQYF
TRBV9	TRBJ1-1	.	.	TGTGCCAGCAGCGCGGGGCGGGACGCCCCTGAAGCTTTCTTT	CASSAGRDAPEAFF
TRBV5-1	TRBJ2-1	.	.	TGCGCCAGCAGCCCCCGTAAAGCTAGCAGGGACACCCATGAGCAGTTCTTC	CASSPRKASRDTHEQFF
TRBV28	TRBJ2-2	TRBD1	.	TGTGCCAGCAGTTTATCCCCAGGGGGCTTCGGCACCGGGGAGCTGTTTTTT	CASSLSPGGFGTGELFF
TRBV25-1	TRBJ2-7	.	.	TGTGCCAGCAGTGCGGGCTCTCAGGTCGAGCAGTACTTC	CASSAGSQVEQYF
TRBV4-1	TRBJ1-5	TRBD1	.	TGCGCCAGCAGCCAGGATGGACAGGGTGGATGGCAGCCCCAGCATTTT	CASSQDGQGGWQPQHF
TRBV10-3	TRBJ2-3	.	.	TGTGCCATCAGTGATCCTGGTAGGGGGGCGGCAGATACGCAGTATTTT	CAISDPGRGAADTQYF
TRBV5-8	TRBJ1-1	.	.	TGTGCCAGCAGCTTGGAGGGGGGCCCCGAAGCTTTCTTT	CASSLEGGPEAFF